These 20 T cell receptor beta chains share one sample of origin, sequenced in a study of control samples from healthy donors and cancer patients. Profiled with immunoSEQ multiplex PCR; TCRdb holds only in-frame clones, not every one. The data show about 120,000 clones, roughly nine tenths seen once. What was sequenced was PBMCs. Source of these receptors: a woman in her fifties or sixties with colorectal cancer.

The rearrangement links TRBV5-1 to TRBJ2-7, with D possibly TRBD1 on 6 matching bases. The CDR3 sequence is 13 residues long. The ends were cut back, 4 bases at V and 3 bases at J, with 11 bases in the middle. Germline values: CDR1 SGHRS, CDR2 YFSETQ. CDR3 DNA: TGCGCCAGCAGCCTGGGACAAAACTACGAGCAGTACTTC. Translated, it gives CASSLGQNYEQYF.

The V call is TRBV4-1, the J call TRBJ2-7; D could derive from TRBD1 or TRBD2 (5 bases each). V gave up 4 bases and J gave up 5 bases, with 12 bases separating them. Germline lookup yields CDR1 MGHRA and CDR2 YSYEKL. The CDR3 has 13 residues. This chain's CDR3 is CASSPPGTNEQYF. Here the CDR3 DNA reads TGCGCCAGCAGCCCTCCGGGGACGAACGAGCAGTACTTC.

With regard to this clone: The junction departs from germline at one end; a sequencing error may be responsible. This chain uses TRBV7-8 with TRBJ2-6, with D uncertain. The CDR3 covers 16 residues. Germline CDR1 reads SGHVS; CDR2 reads FQNEAQ. The CDR3 region is CASSLGRLSGTNVLTF. CDR3 coding DNA: TGTGCCAGCAGCTTAGGCCGGCTCTCTGGGACCAACGTCCTGACTTTC. Combining the CDR3 with reference TRBV7-8 and TRBJ2-6 gives the whole variable domain GAGVSQSPRYKVAKRGQDVALRCDPISGHVSLFWYQQALGQGPEFLTYFQNEAQLDKSGLPSDRFFAERPEGSVSTLKIQRTQQEDSAVYLCASSLGRLSGTNVLTFGAGSRLTVL.

The chain is built from TRBV19 and TRBJ2-6; the D gene could be TRBD1 or TRBD2 (5 bases each). V was pared by 4 bases and J by 6 bases, with 25 bases between. The CDR3 loop spans 19 amino acids. Germline V CDR1 and CDR2: LNHDA, SQIVND (reference sequence). CDR3 amino acids: CASSKGRRVSDVEANVLTF. For the CDR3, the DNA is TGTGCCAGTAGTAAGGGACGAAGGGTGAGCGATGTGGAGGCCAACGTCCTGACTTTC.

The rearrangement joins TRBV7-9 to TRBJ2-3; TRBD2 agrees at 8 bases. CDR1 is SEHNR and CDR2 is FQNEAQ in the germline V gene (reference sequence). The length of the CDR3 is 12 residues. V trimming: 5 bases; J trimming: 13 bases; junction bases outside the gene matches: 8. The CDR3 loop is CASSREGRKEYF. In DNA, the CDR3 is TGTGCCAGCAGCCGGGAGGGGAGGAAGGAGTATTTT.

J is TRBJ1-4 and V is TRBV3-1 (or the pseudogene TRBV3-2); TRBD1 aligns across 8 bases. The CDR3 extends over 15 amino acids. Germline V lookup: CDR1 LGHDT, CDR2 YNNKEL (reference sequence). V was pared by 3 bases and J by 7 bases, with 7 bases of the junction left unmatched. The CDR3 here is CASSQAGGAFEKLFF. CDR3 DNA sequence: TGTGCCAGCAGCCAGGCAGGGGGCGCCTTTGAAAAACTGTTTTTT.

The chain has TRBV25-1 and TRBJ1-5, with D unresolved. Trimming removed 1 base at V and 4 bases at J, with 2 bases between. The germline gives CDR1 MGHDK, CDR2 SYGVNS. This CDR3 region has 12 residues. The CDR3 protein is CASSESNQPQHF. The CDR3 coding sequence is TGTGCCAGCAGTGAATCTAATCAGCCCCAGCATTTT.

This clone was counted only a few times. V is TRBV3-1 (or the pseudogene TRBV3-2) and J is TRBJ2-7, with D tentatively TRBD1 or TRBD2 (5 bases each). CDR3 length: 14 residues. V was clipped by 4 bases and J by 5 bases, with 15 bases between them. Germline-derived CDR1 and CDR2 are LGHDT and YNNKEL (reference sequence). This chain's CDR3 is CASSPGTGRHEQYF. CDR3 DNA: TGTGCCAGCAGCCCAGGGACGGGGCGGCACGAGCAGTACTTC.

V is TRBV5-1 and J is TRBJ2-7; 9 positions match TRBD1. With 4 bases clipped from V and 4 bases from J, the junction kept 12 bases outside the gene matches. CDR3 length: 16 residues. Germline V gene sequence: CDR1 SGHRS, CDR2 YFSETQ. CDR3: CASSLTPGQGRYEQYF. DNA of the CDR3: TGCGCCAGCAGCCTAACCCCGGGACAGGGTCGTTACGAGCAGTACTTC.

The chain has TRBV5-1 and TRBJ1-1, with TRBD1 matching 8 bases. The germline CDR1 and CDR2 sequences are SGHRS and YFSETQ. CDR3 length: 14 amino acids. V shed 4 bases, J shed 7 bases, and the junction held 9 bases outside the gene matches. CDR3 in amino acids: CASSLGQGRIEAFF. Here the CDR3 DNA reads TGCGCCAGCAGCCTCGGACAGGGAAGGATTGAAGCTTTCTTT. Variable domain in full (rest from reference TRBV5-1 and TRBJ1-1): KAGVTQTPRYLIKTRGQQVTLSCSPISGHRSVSWYQQTPGQGLQFLFEYFSETQRNKGNFPGRFSGRQFSNSRSEMNVSTLELGDSALYLCASSLGQGRIEAFFGQGTRLTVV.

J is TRBJ1-1 and V is TRBV27, with a weak D call TRBD1 (6 bases). The CDR3 contains 14 residues. CDR1 is MNHEY, CDR2 SMNVEV, per germline (reference sequence). Trimming shortened V by 5 bases and J by 8 bases, and 18 bases separated the two germline ends. The DNA of the CDR3 is TGTGCCAGCAGTGAAAGGGGGTCCGCTTCGGAAGCTTTCTTT. It specifies CASSERGSASEAFF.

In DNA, the CDR3 is TGTGCCAGCAGTTTAGGAACAGGGAGTTCACCCCTCCACTTT. Translation gives CASSLGTGSSPLHF. The chain employs TRBV27 and TRBJ1-6, with D maybe TRBD1 (6 bases). The CDR3 consists of 14 residues. The V end lost 2 bases, the J end lost 9 bases, and 11 bases lay between the germline ends. CDR1 MNHEY and CDR2 SMNVEV come from the germline V gene (reference sequence).

This sequence joins TRBV27 and TRBJ1-2; a weak D match, TRBD1 (6 bases). Germline V gene sequence: CDR1 MNHEY, CDR2 SMNVEV (reference sequence). CDR3 length: 15 residues. V lost 3 bases to trimming and J lost 5 bases, with 16 bases between them. The CDR3 loop is CASSFGGLNPYGYTF. The DNA for the CDR3 is TGTGCCAGCAGTTTTGGGGGGCTCAACCCTTATGGCTACACCTTC.

The chain carries TRBV6-5 and TRBJ2-2; D assignment may be TRBD1 or TRBD2 (5 bases each). V was shortened by 5 bases and J by 9 bases, with 16 bases between the two germline ends. CDR3 length equals 14 residues. Germline V gives CDR1 MNHEY, CDR2 SVGAGI. The CDR3 sequence: CASSPGTPPWELFF. In nucleotides, the CDR3 is TGTGCCAGCAGTCCCGGGACCCCCCCCTGGGAGCTGTTTTTT.

The rearrangement uses TRBV18 and TRBJ1-5; weak D call: TRBD1 (5 bases). The V gene's germline CDR1 is KGHSH and CDR2 LQKENI. The CDR3 consists of 13 residues. With 3 bases removed from V and 6 bases from J, the gap between germline ends came to 9 bases. The CDR3 sequence is CASSPRDFQPQHF. The CDR3 DNA reads as TGTGCCAGCTCACCCAGGGATTTTCAGCCCCAGCATTTT.

The CDR3 nucleotides read TGTGCCAGTAGTACTCCCGGGACAGGGTATGGCTACACCTTC. Translated: CASSTPGTGYGYTF. The chain recombines TRBV19 with TRBJ1-2; 9 nucleotides align to TRBD1. Germline lookup yields CDR1 LNHDA and CDR2 SQIVND (reference sequence). Unmatched junction bases numbered 5, after V lost 4 bases and J lost 5 bases. The CDR3 contains 14 residues.

V and J are TRBV10-3 and TRBJ1-1; no firm D call. CDR1 ENHRY and CDR2 SYGVKD come from the germline V gene. The CDR3 sequence is 12 residues long. Trimming pared 5 bases from V and 6 bases from J, leaving 10 bases between. Written as DNA, the CDR3 is TGTGCCATCAGTAAGGGCGACGCTGAAGCTTTCTTT. Its protein product is CAISKGDAEAFF.

The chain employs TRBV24-1 and TRBJ2-2; D might be TRBD2 (6 bases). Per germline, CDR1 KGHDR and CDR2 SFDVKD. There are 16 residues in the CDR3. Trimming removed 3 bases from V and 6 bases from J, with 16 bases in between. CDR3 in amino acids: CATSDPGWRGAGELFF. The CDR3 nucleotides read TGTGCCACCAGTGATCCGGGGTGGCGGGGAGCCGGGGAGCTGTTTTTT.

As for this clone: A junction end diverges from the germline sequence, so it may reflect a read error. The chain carries TRBV10-3 and TRBJ1-1, with TRBD1 matching 7 bases. The V gene's germline CDR1 is ENHRY and CDR2 SYGVKD. This CDR3 contains 14 residues. CDR3 residues: CAITETGRSSEAFF. In nucleotides, the CDR3 is TGTGCCATCACTGAGACAGGGCGGTCGTCTGAAGCTTTCTTT.

This chain links TRBV5-1 with TRBJ2-4, with D perhaps assigned TRBD1 or TRBD2 (6 bases each). The CDR3 contains 17 residues. The germline CDR1 and CDR2 sequences are SGHRS and YFSETQ. V lost 0 bases and J lost 0, with 13 bases in between. The DNA for the CDR3 is TGCGCCAGCAGCTTGGAGGGGGGCGGTCTAGCCAAAAACATTCAGTACTTC. The encoded protein is CASSLEGGGLAKNIQYF.